This is a list of T cell receptor beta chains from one sample in a study of blood T cell repertoires in COVID-19. Some clones are missing from TCRdb's copy, which holds only in-frame ones; the method was immunoSEQ multiplex PCR. The profile shows roughly 380,000 clones, about 88% of them singletons. Material: peripheral blood. These receptor sequences come from a woman in her forties with COVID-19, enrolled during active disease. Each CDR3 is given with its conserved first and last residue. The order of the fields is V gene, clone size, D gene, J gene, CDR3 DNA, CDR3 protein. D genes are given only for firm matches. Only part of the rows carry a size: once, few, many, or a class if the clone is expanded.

>TRBV27|.|TRBD1|TRBJ2-1
TGTGCCAGCAGGCGTCAGGGGGATGACCTCTGGGATGAGCAGTTCTTC
CASRRQGDDLWDEQFF
>TRBV24-1|.|.|TRBJ2-5
TGTGCCACCAGTGAGGGGGCCTGGGAGACCCAGTACTTC
CATSEGAWETQYF
>TRBV29-1|.|TRBD1|TRBJ2-7
TGCAGCGTGGGACAGGGTGGGGTCTACGAGCAGTACTTC
CSVGQGGVYEQYF
>TRBV27|.|TRBD1|TRBJ1-5
TGTGCCAGCAGTCCCGGACAGGACAGGAGCAATCAGCCCCAGCATTTT
CASSPGQDRSNQPQHF
>TRBV25-1|.|TRBD1|TRBJ1-3
TGTGCCAGTCGGGACAGCCTCTCTGGAAACACCATATATTTT
CASRDSLSGNTIYF
>TRBV19|.|TRBD2|TRBJ2-1
TGTGCCAGTAGTATGGTAGCGGGGTTTACCTACAATGAGCAGTTCTTC
CASSMVAGFTYNEQFF
>TRBV2|.|TRBD1|TRBJ1-1
TGTGCCAGCCTACGGGACAGGGCGAACACTGAAGCTTTCTTT
CASLRDRANTEAFF
>TRBV20-1|.|TRBD2|TRBJ2-1
TGCAGTGCTAGTGTACTAGCGGGAGACAATGAGCAGTTCTTC
CSASVLAGDNEQFF
>TRBV5-1|.|.|TRBJ1-1
TGCGCCAGCAGCGGAACAACAGGCGGGGGAACTGAAGCTTTCTTT
CASSGTTGGGTEAFF
>TRBV6-4|.|TRBD2|TRBJ2-1
TGTGCCAGCAGCGATAGCGGGGCTAGCTCCTACAATGAGCAGTTCTTC
CASSDSGASSYNEQFF
>TRBV4-3|.|TRBD1|TRBJ2-7
TGCGCCAGCAGCCACTCGACAGGGTTTCCCTACGAGCAGTACTTC
CASSHSTGFPYEQYF
>TRBV28|.|.|TRBJ1-2
TGTGCCAGCAGTCAAACAGGGACGTCTTATGGCTACACCTTC
CASSQTGTSYGYTF
>TRBV18|.|TRBD2|TRBJ2-3
TGTGCCAGCTCCTCGGGAGGGCCAGATACGCAGTATTTT
CASSSGGPDTQYF
>TRBV7-8|.|.|TRBJ1-5
TGTGCCAGCAGCTTAAAGGGGAGGCAGGGAGGCAATAGCAATCAGCCCCAGCATTTT
CASSLKGRQGGNSNQPQHF
>TRBV7-9|.|.|TRBJ1-3
TGTACCAGCAGCTCGTACTCCGACCTGGGGGCCAATGGAAACACCATATATTTT
CTSSSYSDLGANGNTIYF
>TRBV5-4|.|TRBD2|TRBJ2-1
TGTGCCAGCAGCTTGCCTAATAGGGGACTAGCGGGGGGCAATGAGCAGTTCTTC
CASSLPNRGLAGGNEQFF
>TRBV3-1/TRBV3-2|.|.|TRBJ2-3
TGTGCCAGCAGCCCCGGGATTGATACGCAGTATTTT
CASSPGIDTQYF
>TRBV18|.|.|TRBJ2-7
TGTGCCAGCTCACCACCGGGTCTAGCCCCCTACGAGCAGTACTTC
CASSPPGLAPYEQYF
>TRBV11-2|.|.|TRBJ1-2
TGTGCCAGCAGCCTCAGGGGTCCCTATGGCTACACCTTC
CASSLRGPYGYTF
>TRBV9|.|TRBD2|TRBJ2-1
TGTGCCAGCAGCGTGGGGACTAGTAATGAGCAGTTCTTC
CASSVGTSNEQFF
>TRBV7-9|.|.|TRBJ2-5
TGTGCCAGCAGCTTAATGCAGGGTCGCGAGGAGACCCAGTACTTC
CASSLMQGREETQYF
>TRBV7-2|.|TRBD2|TRBJ2-5
TGTGCCAGCAGGCTAGCGGGGGGCCAAGAGACCCAGTACTTC
CASRLAGGQETQYF
>TRBV5-1|.|.|TRBJ1-1
TGCGCCAGCAAAAGACAAATGAACACTGAAGCTTTCTTT
CASKRQMNTEAFF
>TRBV28|.|TRBD2|TRBJ2-5
TGTGCCAGCACCGAAGGGACTACCGAGGGGCAAGAGACCCAGTACTTC
CASTEGTTEGQETQYF
>TRBV6-5|.|.|TRBJ1-4
TGTGCCATCGTGGCAGGTACAAGGGAAAAACTGTTTTTT
CAIVAGTREKLFF
>TRBV9|.|TRBD1|TRBJ1-4
TGTGCCAGCAGCCCCTCGACAGGGTGGGCTAATGAAAAACTGTTTTTT
CASSPSTGWANEKLFF
>TRBV19|.|.|TRBJ1-4
TGTGCCAGTAACCTCAGGGCAACTAATGAAAAACTGTTTTTT
CASNLRATNEKLFF
>TRBV7-9|once|.|TRBJ1-3
TGTGCCAGCAGCTCGCCGGGACACCAAACTTACTCTGGAAACACCATATATTTT
CASSSPGHQTYSGNTIYF
>TRBV6-5|.|TRBD1|TRBJ1-4
TGTGCCAGCAGTTACAGACAGGGAACTAATGAAAAACTGTTTTTT
CASSYRQGTNEKLFF
>TRBV10-3|.|.|TRBJ1-5
TGTGCCATCAGTGACCAGATTACGGGAAATCAGCCCCAGCATTTT
CAISDQITGNQPQHF
>TRBV19|.|TRBD2|TRBJ2-6
TGTGCCAGTAGTAGGACTAGCGGGAGCTCTGGGGCCAACGTCCTGACTTTC
CASSRTSGSSGANVLTF
>TRBV10-3|.|.|TRBJ2-1
TGTGCCATCAGTGGGCAGGTTAACAATGAGCAGTTCTTC
CAISGQVNNEQFF
>TRBV2|.|.|TRBJ1-2
TGTGCCAGCCAGGACAGCTTAATTACCTATGGCTACACCTTC
CASQDSLITYGYTF
>TRBV27|.|.|TRBJ1-1
TGTGCCAGCAGTTTTTGGAGTGGGGGGGATGGAACTGAAGCTTTCTTT
CASSFWSGGDGTEAFF
>TRBV28|.|.|TRBJ1-5
TGTGCCAGCAGCCCGTTACGGGGGCCCCAGCATTTT
CASSPLRGPQHF
>TRBV3-1/TRBV3-2|.|.|TRBJ1-5
TGTGCCAGCAGCCAAGATTCAGTCCAGCCCCAGCATTTT
CASSQDSVQPQHF
>TRBV4-1|once|.|TRBJ1-1
TGCGCCAGCAGCGCTCGGGGTACTGAAGCTTTCTTT
CASSARGTEAFF
>TRBV2|few|.|TRBJ2-7
TGTGCCAGCAGTGACCGGCCGGCAGGGCCCTACGAGCAGTACTTC
CASSDRPAGPYEQYF
>TRBV11-3|.|.|TRBJ2-2
TGTGCCAGCAGCTTTTTTTCGGGTCCCAACACCGGGGAGCTGTTTTTT
CASSFFSGPNTGELFF
>TRBV4-1|.|.|TRBJ1-4
TGCGCCAGCAGCCAGGAGACAGGCGGAAAACTGTTTTTT
CASSQETGGKLFF
>TRBV11-2|.|TRBD2|TRBJ2-7
TGTGCCAGCAGCCCCACCCGAGGGGCTGCGGGAGGCTTCTACGAGCAGTACTTC
CASSPTRGAAGGFYEQYF
>TRBV12-5|.|.|TRBJ1-2
TGTGCTAGTGGTCTCACAGGGCTTGACGGAAGTGGCTACACCTTC
CASGLTGLDGSGYTF
>TRBV6-2/TRBV6-3|.|.|TRBJ1-5
TGTGCCAGCAGCCGAAGAGACAGGAATTGGCCCCAGCATTTT
CASSRRDRNWPQHF
>TRBV15|.|.|TRBJ1-2
TGTGCCACCAGCAGAGAGTCCAGAATATATGGCTACACCTTC
CATSRESRIYGYTF
>TRBV18|.|TRBD1|TRBJ2-6
TGTGCCAGCTCACCGGGGGACAGGGGGCCGCAGTCTGGGGCCAACGTCCTGACTTTC
CASSPGDRGPQSGANVLTF
>TRBV28|.|TRBD1|TRBJ1-5
TGTGCCAGCAGTTTATGGACAGGGGGAAATCAGCCCCAGCATTTT
CASSLWTGGNQPQHF
>TRBV5-4|.|.|TRBJ1-3
TGTGCCAGCAGCCTGGGGCGGAGCTCTGGAAACACCATATATTTT
CASSLGRSSGNTIYF
>TRBV4-3|once|TRBD1|TRBJ1-5
TGCGCCAGCAGCCAGACAGGGAGTAATCAGCCCCAGCATTTT
CASSQTGSNQPQHF
>TRBV28|once|.|TRBJ2-1
TGTGCCAACTCCCGGGGTGCCCCCTACAATGAGCAGTTCTTC
CANSRGAPYNEQFF
>TRBV7-2|.|.|TRBJ1-3
TGTGCCAGCAGCTTGACGGGGGGTAGAGGAAACACCATATATTTT
CASSLTGGRGNTIYF
>TRBV29-1|.|TRBD1|TRBJ1-5
TGCAGCGTTACGAGGGGGCACAATCAGCCCCAGCATTTT
CSVTRGHNQPQHF
>TRBV27|.|TRBD2|TRBJ2-1
TGTGCCAGCAGTTTAGAGGGACTAGCGGGGTACAATGAGCAGTTCTTC
CASSLEGLAGYNEQFF
>TRBV29-1|.|TRBD1|TRBJ1-4
TGCAGCGTCCGGACAGGACAAGGAGAAAAACTGTTTTTT
CSVRTGQGEKLFF
>TRBV5-4|.|.|TRBJ1-1
TGTGCCAGCAGCGGTCAGGGTTCCAAAGGTGCGAACACTGAAGCTTTCTTT
CASSGQGSKGANTEAFF
>TRBV27|.|TRBD1|TRBJ1-2
TGTGCCAGCAGTCCCCGGGCCCAGGGGGGCTATGGCTACACCTTC
CASSPRAQGGYGYTF
>TRBV5-4|.|.|TRBJ2-3
TGTGCCAGCAGCTTGGGGAGGGCTAGCACAGATACGCAGTATTTT
CASSLGRASTDTQYF
>TRBV30|.|.|TRBJ1-3
TGTGCCTGGAGGGAGTTTACAGGGCTCGCTGGAAACACCATATATTTT
CAWREFTGLAGNTIYF
>TRBV28|.|TRBD1|TRBJ1-1
TGTGCCAGCAGTTTCCTTACGAAGGGGGCTTTTGGCACTGAAGCTTTCTTT
CASSFLTKGAFGTEAFF
>TRBV5-1|.|TRBD1|TRBJ2-2
TGCGCCAGCAGCTTGAGGGGACAGGCCAACACCGGGGAGCTGTTTTTT
CASSLRGQANTGELFF